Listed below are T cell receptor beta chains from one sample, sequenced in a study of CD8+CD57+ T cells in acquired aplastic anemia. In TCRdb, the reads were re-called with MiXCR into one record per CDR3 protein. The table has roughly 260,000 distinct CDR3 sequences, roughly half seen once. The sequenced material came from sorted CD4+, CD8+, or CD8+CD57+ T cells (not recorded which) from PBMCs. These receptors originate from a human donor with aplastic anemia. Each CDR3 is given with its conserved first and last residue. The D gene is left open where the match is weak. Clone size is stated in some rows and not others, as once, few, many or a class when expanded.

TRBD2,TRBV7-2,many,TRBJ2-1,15,CASSGTSGGYNEQFF,TGTGCCAGCAGTGGGACTAGCGGGGGTTACAATGAGCAGTTCTTC
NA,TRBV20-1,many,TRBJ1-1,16,CSARPPGGGRPTEAFF,TGCAGTGCTAGACCTCCGGGCGGGGGGCGACCGACTGAAGCTTTCTTT
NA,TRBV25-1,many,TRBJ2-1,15,CASSATSLSYNEQFF,TGTGCCAGCAGTGCGACTAGTCTCTCCTACAATGAGCAGTTCTTC
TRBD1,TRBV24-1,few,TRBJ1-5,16,CATSDSITGDVQPQHF,TGTGCCACCAGTGATTCGATCACAGGGGACGTTCAGCCCCAGCATTTT
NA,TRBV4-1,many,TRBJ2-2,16,CASSQGLVAWTGELFF,TGCGCCAGCAGCCAAGGACTAGTGGCATGGACAGGGGAGCTGTTTTTT
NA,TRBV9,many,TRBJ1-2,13,CASSAPHNYGYTF,TGTGCCAGCAGCGCCCCCCACAACTATGGCTACACCTTC
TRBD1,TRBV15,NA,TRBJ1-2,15,CATSGSGTGGFGYTF,TGTGCCACCAGCGGATCCGGGACAGGGGGCTTTGGCTACACCTTC
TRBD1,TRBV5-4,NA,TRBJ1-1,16,CASSPEAQGANTEAFF,TGTGCCAGCAGCCCCGAGGCCCAGGGGGCGAACACTGAAGCTTTCTTT
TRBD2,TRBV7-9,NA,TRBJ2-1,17,CASSSKLAGGILNEQFF,TGTGCCAGCAGCTCCAAACTAGCGGGAGGAATTTTGAATGAGCAGTTCTTC
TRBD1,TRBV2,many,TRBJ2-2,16,CASIHRGTGGIGELFF,TGTGCCAGCATCCATAGAGGGACAGGGGGCATCGGGGAGCTGTTTTTT
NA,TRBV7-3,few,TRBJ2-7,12,CASSLYTGEQYF,TGTGCCAGCAGCTTGTACACAGGAGAGCAGTACTTC
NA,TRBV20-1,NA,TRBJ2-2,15,CSARRSDTHTGELFF,TGCAGTGCTAGAAGGTCCGACACGCACACCGGGGAGCTGTTTTTT
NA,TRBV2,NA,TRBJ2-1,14,CASSLLVVRNEQFF,TGTGCCAGCAGCCTACTAGTTGTAAGGAATGAGCAGTTCTTC
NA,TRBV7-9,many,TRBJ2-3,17,CASSLVEGPKRTDTQYF,TGTGCCAGCAGCTTAGTTGAGGGCCCCAAGCGCACAGATACGCAGTATTTT
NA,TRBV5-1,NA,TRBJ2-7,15,CASSLQGGTPYEQYF,TGCGCCAGCAGCTTGCAGGGGGGTACTCCCTACGAGCAGTACTTC
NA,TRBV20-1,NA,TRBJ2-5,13,CSASGRDAETQYF,TGCAGTGCTAGCGGTCGGGACGCAGAGACCCAGTACTTC
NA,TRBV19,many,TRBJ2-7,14,CASSITRRSYEQYF,TGTGCCAGTAGTATAACCCGCCGGTCATACGAGCAGTACTTC
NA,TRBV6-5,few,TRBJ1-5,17,CASSETQGRRINQPQHF,TGTGCCAGCAGTGAGACCCAGGGGAGGAGGATCAATCAGCCCCAGCATTTT
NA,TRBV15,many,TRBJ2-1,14,CATSRDGGYNEQFF,TGTGCCACCAGCAGAGACGGGGGCTACAATGAGCAGTTCTTC
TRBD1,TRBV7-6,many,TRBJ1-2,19,CASSLPRGGDSRLSYGYTF,TGTGCCAGCAGCTTGCCCCGAGGGGGGGACAGTCGGCTCTCCTATGGCTACACCTTC
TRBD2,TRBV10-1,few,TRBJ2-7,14,CASSESAGGYEQYF,TGCGCCAGCAGTGAGTCAGCGGGAGGGTACGAGCAGTACTTC
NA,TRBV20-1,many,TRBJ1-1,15,CSARDYLGHNTEAFF,TGCAGTGCTAGAGATTACTTGGGACACAACACTGAAGCTTTCTTT
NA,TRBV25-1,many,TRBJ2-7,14,CASSQSGSEYEQYF,TGTGCCAGCAGTCAGAGCGGATCGGAGTACGAGCAGTACTTC
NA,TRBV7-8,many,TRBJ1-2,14,CASSLPTTNYGYTF,TGTGCCAGCAGCCTACCGACTACTAACTATGGCTACACCTTC
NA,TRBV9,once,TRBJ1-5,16,CASSLFPGPLGEPQHF,TGTGCCAGCAGTTTATTCCCGGGTCCTCTAGGAGAGCCCCAGCATTTT
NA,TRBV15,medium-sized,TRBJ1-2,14,CATSRDTANYGYTF,TGTGCCACCAGCAGAGATACAGCTAACTATGGCTACACCTTC
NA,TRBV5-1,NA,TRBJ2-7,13,CASSLVAGYEQYF,TGTGCCAGCAGCTTGGTCGCGGGGTACGAGCAGTACTTC
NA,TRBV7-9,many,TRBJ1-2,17,CASSLALGQKPIYGYTF,TGTGCCAGCAGCTTAGCCTTAGGACAGAAACCCATCTATGGCTACACCTTC
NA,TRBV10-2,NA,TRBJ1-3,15,CASSDVSLSGNTIYF,TGCGCCAGCAGTGATGTTAGTTTGTCTGGAAACACCATATATTTT
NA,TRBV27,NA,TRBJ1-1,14,CASSLRRLGTEAFF,TGTGCCAGCAGTTTAAGGAGGTTGGGAACTGAAGCTTTCTTT
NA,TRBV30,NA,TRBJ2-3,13,CAWSRDSTDTQYF,TGTGCCTGGAGCCGGGACAGCACAGATACGCAGTATTTT
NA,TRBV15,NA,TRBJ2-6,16,CATSRGQGSGANVLTF,TGCGCCACCAGCAGAGGTCAGGGGTCCGGGGCCAACGTCCTGACTTTC
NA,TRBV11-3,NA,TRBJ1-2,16,CASSQPRGRGNYGYTF,TGTGCCAGCAGCCAACCAAGGGGTCGGGGCAACTATGGCTACACCTTC
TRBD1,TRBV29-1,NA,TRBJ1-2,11,CRARDRDGYTF,TGCAGGGCAAGGGACAGGGACGGCTACACCTTC
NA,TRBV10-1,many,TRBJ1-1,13,CASSELPLTEAFF,TGCGCCAGCAGTGAGTTGCCCCTCACTGAAGCTTTCTTT
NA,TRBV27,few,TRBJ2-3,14,CASSSRQYTDTQYF,TGTGCCAGCAGTTCCCGACAGTACACAGATACGCAGTATTTT
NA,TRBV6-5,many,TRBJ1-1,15,CASSPGSALNTEAFF,TGTGCCAGCAGCCCAGGATCCGCCCTGAACACTGAAGCTTTCTTT
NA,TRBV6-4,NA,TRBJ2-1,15,CASSGSAGENNEQSF,TGTGCCAGCAGTGGCTCGGCAGGGGAAAACAATGAGCAGTCCTTC
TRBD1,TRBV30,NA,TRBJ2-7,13,CAWDTDRGYEQYF,TGTGCCTGGGATACAGACAGGGGGTACGAGCAGTACTTC
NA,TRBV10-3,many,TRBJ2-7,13,CAIRDLLTYEQYF,TGTGCCATCAGGGACCTGCTAACCTACGAGCAGTACTTC
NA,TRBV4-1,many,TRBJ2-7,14,CASSHYQGSYEQYF,TGCGCCAGCAGCCATTATCAGGGCTCCTACGAGCAGTACTTC
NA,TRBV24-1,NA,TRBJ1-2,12,CATSVTRYGYTF,TGTGCCACCTCCGTAACAAGATATGGCTACACCTTC
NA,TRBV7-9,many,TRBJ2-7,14,CASRPMGTSYEQYF,TGTGCCAGCCGTCCGATGGGGACCTCATACGAGCAGTACTTC
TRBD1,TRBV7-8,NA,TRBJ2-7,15,CASSPGTGDTYEQYF,TGTGCCAGCAGCCCTGGGACAGGGGACACCTACGAGCAGTACTTC
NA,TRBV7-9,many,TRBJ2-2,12,CASSAFTGELFF,TGTGCCAGCAGCGCTTTCACCGGGGAGCTGTTTTTT
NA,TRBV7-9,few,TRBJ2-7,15,CASSTRGGVRNEQYF,TGTGCCAGCAGCACCCGAGGGGGGGTGAGGAACGAGCAGTACTTC
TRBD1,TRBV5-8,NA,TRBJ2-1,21,CASSLRVGGQGLLFGYNEQFF,TGTGCCAGCAGTTTGAGAGTTGGGGGACAGGGTTTACTTTTTGGCTACAATGAGCAGTTCTTC
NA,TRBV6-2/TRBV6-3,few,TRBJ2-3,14,CASSPAHPTDTQYF,TGTGCCAGCAGCCCAGCACATCCCACAGATACGCAGTATTTT
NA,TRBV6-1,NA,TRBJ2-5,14,CASSVNRGGETQYF,TGTGCCAGCAGTGTAAACAGGGGGGGAGAGACCCAGTACTTC
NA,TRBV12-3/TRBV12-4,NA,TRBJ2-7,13,CASSFRGGVEQYF,TGTGCCAGCAGTTTCCGAGGGGGGGTCGAGCAGTACTTC
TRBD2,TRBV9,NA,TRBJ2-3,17,CASSVDRASGRDNEQYF,TGTGCCAGCAGCGTAGATAGGGCTAGCGGGCGAGACAATGAGCAGTATTTT
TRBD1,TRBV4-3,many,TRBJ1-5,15,CASSQYRGRYQPQHF,TGCGCCAGCAGCCAGTACAGGGGGCGATATCAGCCCCAGCATTTT
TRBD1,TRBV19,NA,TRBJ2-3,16,CASSPQGASSTDTQYF,TGTGCCAGTAGTCCCCAGGGGGCGTCGAGCACAGATACGCAGTATTTT
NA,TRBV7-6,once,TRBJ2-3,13,CASTGSSTDTQYF,TGTGCCAGCACGGGATCTAGCACAGATACGCAGTATTTT
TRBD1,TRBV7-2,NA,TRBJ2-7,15,CASSVLRDRSYEQYF,TGTGCCAGCAGCGTCCTACGGGACAGATCCTACGAGCAGTACTTC